A selection of T cell receptor beta chains follows, all from one sample in a study of blood T cell repertoires in COVID-19. Sequenced by immunoSEQ multiplex PCR; TCRdb stores in-frame clones only, minus some. The profile shows around 200,000 clones, around 80% of them singletons. Sequencing input: peripheral blood. The source of these receptors is a woman aged 30 to 39 with COVID-19, enrolled during active disease. Each CDR3 is given with its conserved first and last residue.

TRBV2 CASSEARGSNSPLHF
TRBV5-4 CASTSTGADEAFF
TRBV28 CASSPGQGPYGYTF
TRBV5-6 CASLRQGREQYF
TRBV14 CASSHGLDEGQSFQETQYF
TRBV19 CASSPLAGDTGELFF
TRBV5-1 CASSLAAENSPLHF
TRBV12-5 CASGLGAPGSPLHF
TRBV27 CASSLEGVDNSPLHF
TRBV24-1 CATSPGQNTDTQYF
TRBV5-1 CASSLVGTGGSETQYF
TRBV19 CASSALADTTTDTQYF
TRBV6-6 CASSSETGFYGYTF
TRBV10-3 CAISERTSGAYF
TRBV6-2/TRBV6-3 CASSYQVGQGDQPQHF
TRBV3-1/TRBV3-2 CASSQEVAGEDTQYF
TRBV28 CASQGEAIQYF
TRBV7-3 CASSLTGSATEAFF
TRBV4-3 CASSESLAGTYEQYF
TRBV28 CASSGQGAASYEQYF
TRBV28 CASSFQGTPLFYGYTF
TRBV19 CASSPKLAGGGEQYF
TRBV6-5 CASRATGTLGEQYF
TRBV19 CASSRRGLSNYGYTF
TRBV7-2 CASSFRNSGRGVNEQFF
TRBV5-1 CASSLGDYNTDTQYF
TRBV7-3 CASSLTGTGGAIGYEQYF
TRBV7-9 CASSSGQGAEEQYF
TRBV3-1/TRBV3-2 CASSQDKVSGKANTGELFF
TRBV19 CASSIAGGTYGYTF
TRBV5-1 CASRNAIRGGQETQYF
TRBV28 CASSLPSGLTYEQYF
TRBV5-8 CASSGTYLGTTVGYTF
TRBV4-1 CASSQGSGDYGYTF
TRBV24-1 CATSDLRTSGGTGELFF
TRBV5-1 CASTWRTGTSGSYEQYF
TRBV6-5 CASSYREVPEAFF
TRBV7-2 CASSPGLTEAFF
TRBV28 CASSEWTGGMETQYF
TRBV6-5 CASSIGGNTIYF
TRBV6-1 CASSEPGRGNTIYF
TRBV5-4 CASSRGTGAPYEQYF
TRBV5-4 CASSLRSDSPLHF
TRBV15 CATSRGTGSTDTQYF
TRBV2 CASSGQGTQPQHF
TRBV18 CASSYQGYSYEQYF